This record covers a single T cell receptor beta chain. Antigen specificity is unknown. The data are from a study of cytomegalovirus exposure and HLA in healthy donors. Trimming stripped 3 bases from V and 6 bases from J, with 15 bases between. The length of the CDR3 is 14 residues. CDR1 SEHNR and CDR2 FQNEAQ come from the germline V gene (reference sequence). General study findings and limits: As immune exposure information, only CMV serostatus was available. Despite most TCR sequences being rare, some public TCRs occurred in many donors. TRBV6-2, TRBV6-3 and some other V segments were unresolvable in 87-base-pair reads.

In the PCR, 60 Vbeta and 13 Jbeta primers were used. Method: immunoSEQ multiplex PCR; TCRdb's copy keeps in-frame clones and lacks some. The sample lists about 76,000 clones, about 75% occurring once. The gene calls are TRBV7-9 and TRBJ2-7; D is ambiguous. The origin of this receptor is a man between 60 and 75 years old in good health and CMV-seropositive. The specimen sequenced was PBMCs. In DNA form, the CDR3 reads TGTGCCAGCAGCTTGGTAGGAGATCGGGTCGAGCAGTACTTC. Protein product: CASSLVGDRVEQYF.